This T cell receptor (beta chain) came from a study of T cells in Graves' hyperthyroidism and ophthalmopathy. The CDR3 regions of TCR beta were amplified from RNA transcripts. HTBI primers were used for first-round RT-PCR of the TCR CDR3. Each CDR3 protein is one row after TCRdb ran MiXCR on the multiplex PCR reads. The table includes around 420,000 distinct CDR3 sequences, about a sixth detected once. The patients, who ranged from 18 to 65 in age, presented with newly diagnosed hyperthyroidism lasting under 2 months. This clonotype came up many times. The antigen remains unidentified. Findings of the study overall: Ophthalmopathy onset followed model prediction by a median roughly six months. Separating ophthalmopathy from stable hyperthyroidism was achieved by a 13 V-J model.

The length of the CDR3 is 15 residues. V lost 0 bases to trimming and J lost 3 bases, with 12 bases between them. The V gene's germline CDR1 is MGHRA and CDR2 YSYEKL. The sequence derives from a woman aged 18-35 years with Graves' hyperthyroidism. The chain joins TRBV4-1 to TRBJ2-7; D might be TRBD2 (6 bases). The sample was blood. The CDR3 DNA is TGCGCCAGCAGCCAAGATCAGACTAGAATCTACGAGCAGTACTTC. Protein product: CASSQDQTRIYEQYF.